The table lists the clone carrying this TCR beta chain with a few counts. The data stem from a study of blood T cell repertoires in COVID-19. The overall study: Acute-phase and convalescent COVID-19 samples originated in the United States, Italy and Spain. T cells, B-cell-depleted T cells, or PBMCs supplied cDNA or gDNA.

Between the trimmed V and J ends, which lost 7 bases and 3 bases, there was a span of 6 bases. From germline, CDR1 is MNHEY and CDR2 SVGAGI. The CDR3 is 11 amino acids. Original analysis: Scientists estimated how many nucleated cells there were by amplifying reference gene primers. The data were produced by immunoSEQ multiplex PCR, yet TCRdb's version contains in-frame clones alone and is incomplete. V, J and clone size are taken as reported in that table, and D and trimming were inferred from the DNA itself. The table shows approximately 250,000 clones, with 84% occurring only once. The clonotype was recovered from a woman aged 40 to 55 who had recovered from COVID-19. Sequencing was done on a sample of peripheral blood. The rearrangement uses TRBV6-5 and TRBJ1-2; no firm D call. The CDR3 loop is CASMADYGYTF. DNA for the CDR3: TGTGCCAGCATGGCGGACTATGGCTACACCTTC.